This TCR beta chain was identified in a study of blood T cell repertoires in COVID-19. Study details: Researchers got acute and convalescent COVID-19 samples from the United States, Italy and Spain. In each case, the material was cDNA or gDNA derived from T cells, B-cell-depleted T cells, or PBMCs.

CDR3 length: 11 amino acids. V was cut by 6 bases and J by 6 bases, with 9 bases left in between. Germline CDR1 and CDR2: SNHLY and FYNNEI. The authors' processing: Cell counts per sample came from amplifying reference gene primers. The assay was immunoSEQ multiplex PCR, and TCRdb's table has in-frame clones only and misses some. V and J calls and clone size are as listed in that table; D and trimming were resolved from the DNA. The table shows about 310,000 clones, with around 90% occurring only once. The source of this sequence is a man between 18 and 35 years old with active or convalescent COVID-19. The chain has TRBV2 and TRBJ2-7; D remains ambiguous. Sequencing was done on a sample of peripheral blood. CDR3 loop: CASRKEIEQYF. The CDR3 DNA reads as TGTGCCAGCAGGAAGGAGATCGAGCAGTACTTC.